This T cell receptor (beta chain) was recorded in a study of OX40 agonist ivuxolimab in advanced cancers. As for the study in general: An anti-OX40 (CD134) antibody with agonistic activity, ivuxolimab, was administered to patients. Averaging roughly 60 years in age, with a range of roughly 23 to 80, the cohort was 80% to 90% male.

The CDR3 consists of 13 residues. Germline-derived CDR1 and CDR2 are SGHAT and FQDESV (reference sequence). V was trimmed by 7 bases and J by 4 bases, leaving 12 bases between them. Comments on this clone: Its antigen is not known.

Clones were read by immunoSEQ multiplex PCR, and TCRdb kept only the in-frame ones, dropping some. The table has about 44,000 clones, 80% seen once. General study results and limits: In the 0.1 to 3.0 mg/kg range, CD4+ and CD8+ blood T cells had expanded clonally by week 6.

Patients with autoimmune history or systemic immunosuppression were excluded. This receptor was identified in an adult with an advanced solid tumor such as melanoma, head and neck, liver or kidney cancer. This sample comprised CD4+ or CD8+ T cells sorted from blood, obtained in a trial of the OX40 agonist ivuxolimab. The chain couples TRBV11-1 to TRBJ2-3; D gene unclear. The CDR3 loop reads CASTFQVADTQYF. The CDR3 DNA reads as TGTGCCAGCACGTTCCAAGTGGCAGATACGCAGTATTTT.